A single sample is the source of the 15 T cell receptor beta chains below, sequenced in a study of T and B cells in COVID-19 patients. Multiplex PCR with BIOMED2 TRB-A/B primer pools amplified TRB rearrangements. Each CDR3 protein gets one entry after TCRdb re-called the multiplex PCR reads with MiXCR. The table shows around 3,300 distinct CDR3 sequences, with approximately 22% occurring only once. From blood, about 240-550 ng of genomic DNA served as TRB template. Sequencing was performed on blood. The source of these receptors is a human donor with active COVID-19.

This clonotype was picked up one time. The V and J genes are TRBV29-1 and TRBJ2-6; 8 nucleotides line up with TRBD1. CDR1 is SQVTM and CDR2 is ANQGSEA in the germline V gene. V trimming: 2 bases; J trimming: 4 bases; junction bases outside the gene matches: 4. The CDR3 totals 15 residues. The CDR3 DNA reads TGCAGCGTTGAAACAGGGGGTGGCGGGGCCAACGTCCTGACTTTC. Translation: CSVETGGGGANVLTF.

In its sample, this clonotype is medium-sized. The V call is TRBV12-3 or TRBV12-4, the J call TRBJ2-3; 7 bases are a match to TRBD2. The CDR3 is 14 amino acids. Losses at the gene ends were 6 bases for V and 0 bases for J; bases not matched to a gene: 3. CDR3 loop: CASRFSGSTDTQYF. In DNA, the CDR3 is TGTGCCAGCAGGTTTAGCGGGAGCACAGATACGCAGTATTTT.

The chain couples TRBV28 to TRBJ1-2; TRBD1 is a possible D gene (5 bases). CDR1 MDHEN and CDR2 SYDVKM come from the germline V gene. V was clipped by 8 bases and J by 5 bases, with 12 bases between them. This CDR3 comprises 12 residues. The chain's CDR3 is CASFGHIYGYTF. In DNA form, the CDR3 reads TGTGCCAGCTTTGGACACATATATGGCTACACCTTC.

By sample fraction, this clonotype is medium-sized. The chain couples TRBV27 to TRBJ1-3; D perhaps matches TRBD1 (6 bases). The CDR3 contains 13 residues. Between the trimmed V and J ends, which lost 6 bases and 6 bases, there was a span of 12 bases. The germline V gene encodes CDR1 MNHEY and CDR2 SMNVEV (reference sequence). For the CDR3, the DNA is TGTGCCAGCAGAAAGACAGGATTAAACACCATATATTTT. As protein: CASRKTGLNTIYF.

V is TRBV12-3 or TRBV12-4 and J is TRBJ1-1; D uncertain. This CDR3 has 16 residues. V was pared by 3 bases and J by 4 bases, with 18 bases between. CDR3 nucleotide sequence: TGTGCCAGCAGTTTTTCCATGAGCCCTTGGGGCACTGAAGCTTTCTTT. Translated: CASSFSMSPWGTEAFF.

This chain joins TRBV5-1 and TRBJ2-3; D call uncertain. Trimming shortened V by 4 bases and J by 0 bases, and 18 bases separated the two germline ends. The CDR3 is 17 amino acids. Germline values: CDR1 SGHRS, CDR2 YFSETQ. CDR3 region: CASSRFPVGDSTDTQYF. In DNA, the CDR3 is TGCGCCAGCAGCCGTTTCCCCGTGGGTGACAGCACAGATACGCAGTATTTT.

The chain has TRBV21-1 and TRBJ2-1; TRBD2, as called in the table, went unchecked against the DNA. TRBV21-1 is recorded as a pseudogene. There are 19 residues in the CDR3. The CDR3 spells CARTDESGSGSFSYNEQFF. CDR3 nucleotide sequence: TGTGCCAGGACCGACGAGAGCGGTAGCGGGAGCTTCTCCTACAATGAGCAGTTCTTC.

By sample share, this clonotype is medium-sized. This rearrangement joins TRBV10-3 to TRBJ2-1; D is ambiguous. The V gene lost 7 bases and the J gene lost 0 bases, with 7 bases spanning the gap. Per the germline V gene, CDR1 is ENHRY and CDR2 is SYGVKD. The CDR3 runs 13 residues. The CDR3 sequence is CAITDYSYNEQFF. CDR3 coding DNA: TGTGCCATCACGGATTACTCCTACAATGAGCAGTTCTTC.

Judged by abundance, this clonotype is medium-sized. V and J are TRBV5-4 and TRBJ2-7, with D perhaps matching TRBD1 (6 bases). CDR3 length equals 14 residues. The germline V and J ends were trimmed by 2 bases and 1 base, with 10 bases remaining between them. Germline V gives CDR1 SGHNT, CDR2 YYREEE (reference sequence). DNA of the CDR3: TGTGCCAGCAGCTTCGACAGGTTTTCCTACGAGCAGTACTTC. Protein: CASSFDRFSYEQYF.

The gene calls are TRBV20-1 and TRBJ2-7, with D perhaps matching TRBD2 (5 bases). The CDR3 has 12 amino acids. The germline CDR1 and CDR2 sequences are DFQATT and SNEGSKA (reference sequence). DNA for the CDR3: TGCGGGAGATATCCACCCAACTACGAGCAGTACTTC. As protein: CGRYPPNYEQYF.

This clonotype was detected only a few times. CDR3 DNA: TGCAGTGCTACAGCGACCAAGGACTACAATGAGCAGTTCTTC. It yields the protein CSATATKDYNEQFF. V usage is TRBV20-1 and J usage is TRBJ2-1; D is unclear. The V and J ends lost 4 bases and 3 bases respectively, with 13 bases between them. CDR1 and CDR2 (germline): DFQATT, SNEGSKA (reference sequence). This CDR3 has 14 residues.

In this sample, this clonotype is large (0.1 to 1%). The V call is TRBV29-1, the J call TRBJ2-7; TRBD1 matches at 8 bases. The CDR3 consists of 13 residues. V was clipped by 4 bases and J by 7 bases; unmatched bases: 9. CDR1 and CDR2 from the germline V gene are SQVTM and ANQGSEA. As DNA, the CDR3 is TGCAGCGTTGGGGACAGGTCCCCCGGGGAGCAGTACTTC. It codes for CSVGDRSPGEQYF.

This clonotype was recorded a few times. The genes are TRBV10-3 and TRBJ2-7; D gene uncertain. The V end lost 4 bases, the J end lost 0 bases, and 7 bases lay between the germline ends. Per the germline V gene, CDR1 is ENHRY and CDR2 is SYGVKD. This CDR3 is built from 13 residues. The CDR3 nucleotides read TGTGCCATCAGTGCAGTCAGCTCCTACGAGCAGTACTTC. Translating it yields CAISAVSSYEQYF.

This clonotype came up a few times. This chain joins TRBV20-1 and TRBJ2-1, with 8 bases matching TRBD2. After removal of 0 bases from V and 9 bases from J, the junction contained 16 bases not matched to a gene. CDR3 length: 17 residues. Looked up from germline, CDR1 is DFQATT and CDR2 is SNEGSKA (reference sequence). This CDR3 reads CSARDPAGAPQGGEQFF. The DNA of the CDR3 is TGCAGTGCTAGAGATCCAGCGGGAGCCCCACAAGGTGGTGAGCAGTTCTTC.

This sequence joins TRBV7-9 and TRBJ1-5; the D is unclear. V gave up 5 bases and J gave up 2 bases, with 10 bases separating them. The CDR3 runs to 14 residues. Germline V lookup: CDR1 SEHNR, CDR2 FQNEAQ (reference sequence). CDR3 amino acids: CASSRAAGNQPQHF. CDR3 DNA: TGTGCCAGCAGCCGAGCCGCGGGCAATCAGCCCCAGCATTTT.